This paragraph reports one T cell receptor beta chain. Time point defined: cycle 4 day 1 (C4D1), after less than 7 weeks of nivolumab. Each patient relapsed following autologous stem cell transplantation, and prior brentuximab vedotin exposure differed. The record originates from a study of PD-1 blockade in classical Hodgkin lymphoma. Measured with immunoSEQ multiplex PCR; TCRdb has only the in-frame clones, and not every one. The table has about 64,000 clones, 91% seen once; the top ten hold 9% to 12%. Sequenced here: peripheral blood mononuclear cells (PBMCs), sampled before the fourth cycle of nivolumab. This receptor was identified in a human donor with classical Hodgkin lymphoma.

The CDR3 here is CASSPEPSFTSYGYTF. CDR3 DNA sequence: TGTGCCAGCTCACCCGAACCTTCTTTTACTAGCTATGGCTACACCTTC. The V call is TRBV18, the J call TRBJ1-2; no firm D call. V was clipped by 3 bases and J by 4 bases, with 18 bases between them. Germline lookup yields CDR1 KGHSH and CDR2 LQKENI. CDR3 size: 16 residues.